These T cell receptor beta chains were read from a single sample in a study of T cell responses to AZD1222 COVID-19 vaccine. The assay was immunoSEQ multiplex PCR, and TCRdb's table has in-frame clones only and misses some. The sample records about 150,000 clones, approximately 90% being singletons. The sequenced sample was peripheral blood, obtained 28 days after the second AZD1222 dose. The receptor source for this set is an adult who received the AZD1222 COVID-19 vaccine. Both conserved end residues are part of each CDR3. The order of the fields is CDR3 length, clone size, J gene, V gene, D gene, CDR3 DNA, CDR3 protein. A D gene is named only where the DNA matches it firmly. Some rows mark clone size as missing; the rest say once, few, many or name a class of expanded clone.

11,.,TRBJ1-1,TRBV30,.,TGTGCCTGGAGTGTACTAACGGAAGCTTTCTTT,CAWSVLTEAFF
16,.,TRBJ2-1,TRBV5-1,TRBD2,TGCGCCAGCAGCTTGGGGACTAGCGGGAGTATAGGTGAGCAGTTCTTC,CASSLGTSGSIGEQFF
14,.,TRBJ2-7,TRBV7-2,.,TGTGCCAGCAGCTTACAAGGGGGACCCTACGAGCAGTACTTC,CASSLQGGPYEQYF
14,.,TRBJ1-1,TRBV12-5,.,TGTGCTAGTGAAGGAAGGAGACTGAACACTGAAGCTTTCTTT,CASEGRRLNTEAFF
12,.,TRBJ1-5,TRBV7-9,.,TGTGCCAGCAGCCGGGGATGGCAGCCCCAGCATTTT,CASSRGWQPQHF
11,.,TRBJ1-3,TRBV11-3,.,TGTGCCTCCTACCTTAGGAACACCATATATTTT,CASYLRNTIYF
15,.,TRBJ2-1,TRBV3-1/TRBV3-2,TRBD2,TGTGCCAGCAGCCAAAGGACTAGCGGCTACAATGAGCAGTTCTTC,CASSQRTSGYNEQFF
14,.,TRBJ2-2,TRBV2,TRBD1,TGTGCCAGCAGGAGGGACAGTAACACCGGGGAGCTGTTTTTT,CASRRDSNTGELFF
15,.,TRBJ2-1,TRBV6-1,.,TGTGCCAGCAGTGAGCCGAACAGGGATGACCGTGAGCAGTTCTTC,CASSEPNRDDREQFF
12,.,TRBJ1-3,TRBV11-1,.,TGTGCCAGCACCAGCGAGTTGGACACCATATATTTT,CASTSELDTIYF
14,.,TRBJ1-2,TRBV7-9,.,TGTGCCAGCAACCCAATCGACACTAACTATGGCTACACCTTC,CASNPIDTNYGYTF
15,.,TRBJ2-6,TRBV6-5,.,TGTGCCAGCAGTTACAGGGGTCGTGGGGCCAACGTCCTGACTTTC,CASSYRGRGANVLTF
14,few,TRBJ2-7,TRBV5-4,TRBD1,TGTGCCAGCAGCTACCCGGGACAGGTTTACGAGCAGTACTTC,CASSYPGQVYEQYF
16,.,TRBJ2-1,TRBV9,TRBD2,TGTGCCAGCAGTTCTCATGGGGGACTAGCTGACGATGAGCAGTTCTTC,CASSSHGGLADDEQFF
12,.,TRBJ2-7,TRBV2,TRBD1,TGTGCCACCCGGGACAGAGTCTACGAGCAGTACTTC,CATRDRVYEQYF
15,.,TRBJ2-1,TRBV2,TRBD2,TGTGCCAGCAGATCTGGACTAGCGGTATACAATGAGCAGTTCTTC,CASRSGLAVYNEQFF
17,.,TRBJ2-1,TRBV29-1,.,TGCAGCGTTGACCGGTTGAGGGGCCTGGGAGGTTACAATGAGCAGTTCTTC,CSVDRLRGLGGYNEQFF
13,.,TRBJ1-2,TRBV25-1,TRBD1,TGTGCCAGCAGTGGACAGGGGGCGAGGGGCTACACCTTC,CASSGQGARGYTF
15,many,TRBJ2-7,TRBV9,.,TGTGCCAGCAGCGTAGGTTCAGGCGGCATTGGCGAGCAGTACTTC,CASSVGSGGIGEQYF
15,.,TRBJ2-3,TRBV28,TRBD1,TGTGCCAGCTCCCGGACAGGGGGTAGCACAGATACGCAGTATTTT,CASSRTGGSTDTQYF
17,.,TRBJ2-3,TRBV2,TRBD2,TGTGCCAGCCAACCTACACTAGCGGGAGGGCCTGTAGATACGCAGTATTTT,CASQPTLAGGPVDTQYF
16,.,TRBJ1-6,TRBV28,.,TGTGCCAGCAGTTTCCTAACAGGGCCTTCTAGTTCACCCCTCCACTTT,CASSFLTGPSSSPLHF
13,.,TRBJ2-3,TRBV20-1,.,TGCAGTGCTAGTCACGGGGGGCTGGATACGCAGTATTTT,CSASHGGLDTQYF
15,.,TRBJ2-1,TRBV2,TRBD2,TGTGCCAGCAGTGAAGAGGTGGCGGGAGGCAATGAGCAGTTCTTC,CASSEEVAGGNEQFF
12,.,TRBJ2-2,TRBV27,.,TGTGCCAGCAGTTTTATAGGCGGGGAGCTGTTTTTT,CASSFIGGELFF
13,.,TRBJ1-3,TRBV3-1/TRBV3-2,.,TGTGCCAGCAGCTCTCTGAGTGGAAACACCATATATTTT,CASSSLSGNTIYF
13,.,TRBJ1-2,TRBV6-5,.,TGTGCCAGCAGTCCATCCTTTAACTATGGCTACACCTTC,CASSPSFNYGYTF
14,once,TRBJ2-1,TRBV30,.,TGTGCCTGGACTCAAAGAAGCCCCTACAATGAGCAGTTCTTC,CAWTQRSPYNEQFF
12,.,TRBJ1-3,TRBV7-9,.,TGTGCCAGCACCCTGTACGGAAACACCATATATTTT,CASTLYGNTIYF
14,.,TRBJ2-7,TRBV6-5,.,TGTGCCAGCAGTATGAGACTAAGAACCTACGAGCAGTACTTC,CASSMRLRTYEQYF
17,once,TRBJ1-4,TRBV5-5,TRBD1,TGTGCCAGCACCTCGACAACCGGGACAGGTGGGGTCGAAAAACTGTTTTTT,CASTSTTGTGGVEKLFF
15,few,TRBJ1-2,TRBV6-4,TRBD1,TGTGCCAGCAGCGCTGACAGGGGAGTTAACTATGGCTACACCTTC,CASSADRGVNYGYTF
17,.,TRBJ1-3,TRBV27,.,TGTGCCAGCAGCCCCGGACGGGGGGGGACCTCTGGAAACACCATATATTTT,CASSPGRGGTSGNTIYF
14,.,TRBJ1-2,TRBV14,.,TGTGCCAGCAGCCACGCAAGGACTTTTGTTGGCTACACCTTC,CASSHARTFVGYTF
17,.,TRBJ2-3,TRBV12-5,TRBD2,TGTGCTAGTGGTTTGGGACTAGCGGGGGGTCCCACAGATACGCAGTATTTT,CASGLGLAGGPTDTQYF
15,once,TRBJ1-3,TRBV19,.,TGTGCCAGTAGTATAGGGCCAAGCTCTGGAAACACCATATATTTT,CASSIGPSSGNTIYF
15,.,TRBJ1-1,TRBV6-1,TRBD1,TGTGCCAGCAGTGAACGGGCAGGGGGGAACACTGAAGCTTTCTTT,CASSERAGGNTEAFF
14,.,TRBJ2-6,TRBV6-5,.,TGTGCCAGCAGTTACAGCTCTGGGGCCAACGTCCTGACTTTC,CASSYSSGANVLTF
14,.,TRBJ2-2,TRBV18,TRBD2,TGTGCCAGCTCACTAGCGGGAAACACCGGGGAGCTGTTTTTT,CASSLAGNTGELFF
14,.,TRBJ1-2,TRBV10-3,.,TGTGCCATCAGTGATGGCGGCACTTACTATGGCTACACCTTC,CAISDGGTYYGYTF